Listed below are T cell receptor beta chains from one sample, sequenced in a study of vaccination and CD4 T cells after COVID-19. One entry per CDR3 protein, called by TCRdb with MiXCR from the PCR reads. Altogether around 16,000 distinct CDR3 sequences are present, 52% being singletons, with the ten largest covering 11% to 15%. The antigens of these receptors remain unknown. Sequencing was carried out using CD4+ T cells from blood, cultured in vitro. The source of these receptors is a human donor who had recovered from COVID-19. CDR3s include the opening cysteine and the closing phenylalanine or tryptophan. D genes are given only for firm matches. Rows may omit the clone size; those that give it use once, few, many or a size class.

v_call,j_call,clone_size,d_call,cdr3_nt,cdr3_aa
TRBV2,TRBJ1-5,NA,NA,TGTGCCAGCAGTCGAGAGGGGGGCAATCAGCCCCAGCATTTT,CASSREGGNQPQHF
TRBV12-3/TRBV12-4,TRBJ2-7,NA,NA,TGTGCCAGCAGTCGCTACAGGGTTGGGGAGCAGTACTTC,CASSRYRVGEQYF
TRBV10-3,TRBJ1-1,few,NA,TGTGCCATCAGTGCCAGGTCCGAAGAGGAAATCTTT,CAISARSEEEIF
TRBV12-3/TRBV12-4,TRBJ2-2,NA,TRBD2,TGTGCCAGCAGTTTCTGGACTAGCGGGAGCGGGGTCACCGGGGAGCTGTTTTTT,CASSFWTSGSGVTGELFF
TRBV12-3/TRBV12-4,TRBJ1-5,few,NA,TGTGCCAGCAGTCAAGGGTTTAATCAGCCCCAGCATTTT,CASSQGFNQPQHF
TRBV6-4,TRBJ2-5,few,NA,TGTGCCAGCAGTGACTCCGGTCAGGGACTGGAGACCCAGTACTTC,CASSDSGQGLETQYF
TRBV19,TRBJ2-7,NA,NA,TGTGCCAGTAGTATAAGCCCACAGGGAAACTACGAGCAGTACTTC,CASSISPQGNYEQYF
TRBV10-3,TRBJ2-2,few,TRBD2,TGTGCCATCAAGGGGACTAGCGGGGGACAGGTCACCGGGGAGCTGTTTTTT,CAIKGTSGGQVTGELFF
TRBV6-2/TRBV6-3,TRBJ1-5,NA,TRBD1,TGTGCCAGCAGCTCCTCAGGGACAGGGGTTTATAGCAATCAGCCCCAGCATTTT,CASSSSGTGVYSNQPQHF
TRBV7-2,TRBJ1-3,NA,TRBD1,TGTGCCAGCGGGGGGACAGCTGGAAACACCATATATTTT,CASGGTAGNTIYF
TRBV6-1,TRBJ1-1,NA,NA,TGTGCCAGCAGCCCCAACCCGGGGCGGGGGAACACTGAAGCTTTCTTT,CASSPNPGRGNTEAFF
TRBV30,TRBJ1-6,NA,TRBD1,TGTGCCTGGATTGGGACAGGAACCCTCCACTTT,CAWIGTGTLHF
TRBV20-1,TRBJ1-4,NA,NA,TGCAGTGCTAGAAGGCCTAATGAAAAACTGTTTTTT,CSARRPNEKLFF
TRBV7-2,TRBJ1-1,NA,TRBD1,TGTGCCAGCAGCGTGATAGGGACAGGTCAGAACACTGAAGCTTTCTTT,CASSVIGTGQNTEAFF
TRBV7-3,TRBJ2-2,few,NA,TGTGCCAGCAGCTTAAAGCGAGTCACGAACACCGGGGAGCTGTTTTTT,CASSLKRVTNTGELFF
TRBV5-4,TRBJ2-5,NA,TRBD1,TGTGCCAGCAGCTTGGGACAGGGCATACAAGAGACCCAGTACTTC,CASSLGQGIQETQYF
TRBV12-3/TRBV12-4,TRBJ1-1,few,NA,TGTGCCAGCAGTTTGCCGGCAGGCGGTGGGACTGAAGCTTTCTTT,CASSLPAGGGTEAFF
TRBV28,TRBJ1-5,NA,TRBD1,TGTGCCAGCACAACAGGGGTTGTTCAGCCCCAGCATTTT,CASTTGVVQPQHF
TRBV30,TRBJ1-2,NA,TRBD1,TGTGCCTGGAGTGTACCAGGGGGGAGGGAGTATGGCTACACCTTC,CAWSVPGGREYGYTF
TRBV7-2,TRBJ2-3,few,TRBD2,TGTGCCAGCAGCTTAGCCGAGTTAGCGGGAGGGAACACAGATACGCAGTATTTT,CASSLAELAGGNTDTQYF
TRBV7-9,TRBJ2-7,NA,NA,TGTGCCAGCAGCTTATCGAGTGGAAGCTCCTACGAGCAGTACTTC,CASSLSSGSSYEQYF
TRBV27,TRBJ1-5,few,NA,TGTGCCAGCAGTTTAGTAGGGCTTAGTCAGCCCCAGCATTTT,CASSLVGLSQPQHF
TRBV7-2,TRBJ1-1,few,NA,TGTGCCAGCAGCGTCGGGTGGGGGAACACTGAAGCTTTCTTT,CASSVGWGNTEAFF
TRBV7-2,TRBJ2-7,NA,TRBD1,TGTGCCAGCAGCCTAACCGGGACAGGCGCCAAAGGCTACGAGCAGTACTTC,CASSLTGTGAKGYEQYF
TRBV7-2,TRBJ2-2,NA,TRBD1,TGTGCCAGCAGCTACAGGGGCACCGGGGAGCTGTTTTTT,CASSYRGTGELFF
TRBV20-1,TRBJ2-7,NA,TRBD1,TGCAGTGCTAGAGTTGCGGGACAGGGAAGGTACGAGCAGTACTTC,CSARVAGQGRYEQYF
TRBV20-1,TRBJ1-4,NA,NA,TGCAGTGCTAGAGACCGCTCACCCAACAGGGTGTTTAATGAAAAACTGTTTTTT,CSARDRSPNRVFNEKLFF
TRBV19,TRBJ2-4,NA,NA,TGTGCCAGTAGATCCGAGAGCCTAGCCAAAAACATTCAGTACTTC,CASRSESLAKNIQYF
TRBV2,TRBJ2-2,NA,NA,TGTGCCAGCAGAGGGACATACACCGGGGAGCTGTTTTTT,CASRGTYTGELFF
TRBV7-3,TRBJ2-6,NA,NA,TGTGCCAGCAGCTTAACTGGGGCGTCCCCTGGGGCCAACGTCCTGACTTTC,CASSLTGASPGANVLTF
TRBV5-4,TRBJ1-1,few,NA,TGTGCCAGCAGCTCCCCAGGGGTCTTAGAAGCTTTCTTT,CASSSPGVLEAFF
TRBV20-1,TRBJ1-1,NA,NA,TGCAGTGTCCCAGGGAGGCAAAATGAAGCTTTCTTT,CSVPGRQNEAFF
TRBV20-1,TRBJ2-3,NA,TRBD2,TGCAGTGCTGGGACTAGAACAGATACGCAGTATTTT,CSAGTRTDTQYF
TRBV21-1,TRBJ2-3,NA,NA,TGTGCCAGCAGCAAAGGGGACAGGGGCCCAACTTCTAGCACAGATACGCAGTATTTT,CASSKGDRGPTSSTDTQYF
TRBV11-2,TRBJ2-7,few,NA,TGTGCCAGCAGTTTCGCCGGACAGTCTTACGAGCAGTACTTC,CASSFAGQSYEQYF
TRBV4-2,TRBJ1-2,few,NA,TGTGCCAGCAGCCACCCGAGGGCGGACGGTTATGGAGCAGATGGCTACACCTTC,CASSHPRADGYGADGYTF
TRBV19,TRBJ1-2,few,NA,TGTGCCAGTAGTTCCGGGACTCAAAACTATGGCTACACCTTC,CASSSGTQNYGYTF
TRBV6-1,TRBJ2-5,once,TRBD2,TGTGCCAGCGGAGGAGCTAGCGGGTGGTCTAGGGAGACCCAGTACTTC,CASGGASGWSRETQYF
TRBV6-4,TRBJ1-2,few,NA,TGTGCCAGCAGCCGGGCGGAGGGGATTGGTGGCTACACCTTC,CASSRAEGIGGYTF
TRBV28,TRBJ1-2,NA,TRBD1,TGTGCCGCGGGACAGGGCTGGTACTATGGCTACACCTTC,CAAGQGWYYGYTF
TRBV20-1,TRBJ1-1,NA,TRBD1,TGCAGTGCTAGAGGTCTGACAGGGATCACTGAAGCTTTCTTT,CSARGLTGITEAFF
TRBV6-1,TRBJ1-2,few,NA,TGTGCCAGCAGTGAAGCCCTTTATGGCTACACCTTC,CASSEALYGYTF
TRBV20-1,TRBJ1-1,few,NA,TGCAGTGCTAGGGAGGGACACGGGGCGAACACTGAAGCTTTCTTT,CSAREGHGANTEAFF
TRBV7-2,TRBJ2-7,NA,NA,TGTGCCAGCAGCTTAAGGGGCGCCAACGAGCAGTACTTC,CASSLRGANEQYF
TRBV20-1,TRBJ1-1,few,NA,TGCAGTGCTAGTCGGACGGGGGGCGGGACTGAAGCTTTCTTT,CSASRTGGGTEAFF
TRBV5-4,TRBJ1-2,NA,NA,TGTGCCAGCAGCTCGGGTGCGACAGGTCGGGTCGTCCATGGCTACACCTTC,CASSSGATGRVVHGYTF
TRBV2,TRBJ1-1,few,TRBD1,TGTGCCAGCAGTGAACGGACAGGGGTTGGAGCTTTCTTT,CASSERTGVGAFF
TRBV7-2,TRBJ1-1,few,NA,TGTGCCAGCAGCCTGGGACAGAACACTGAAGCTTTCTTT,CASSLGQNTEAFF
TRBV6-1,TRBJ2-2,NA,NA,TGTGCCAGCTTGAGGGGAGGCACCGGGGAGCTGTTTTTT,CASLRGGTGELFF
TRBV3-1,TRBJ2-7,NA,TRBD1,TGTGCCAGCAGCCAAGTTCGGACAGGGGGCTACGAGCAGTACTTC,CASSQVRTGGYEQYF